These T cell receptor beta chains were read from a single sample in a study of vaccination effects on CD4 cells after COVID-19. For these receptors, no antigen is known. Only in-frame clones appear in the TCRdb table, and some are missing; sequencing was by immunoSEQ multiplex PCR. The sample includes about 59,000 clones, 60% to 80% of them seen just once. The material sequenced was CD4+ T cells from PBMCs cultured with HCoV-OC43 spike peptides, taken after COVID-19 vaccination. The receptors originated from a human donor who received a COVID-19 vaccine. Both conserved end residues are trimmed from each CDR3.

TRBV5-4	TRBJ2-5	ASSYWTSGGETQY
TRBV12-3/TRBV12-4	TRBJ2-1	ASGGVSYNEQF
TRBV9	TRBJ1-3	ASSALGGETSGNTIY
TRBV12-3/TRBV12-4	TRBJ1-1	ASSFGWGAF
TRBV28	TRBJ2-2	ASSFLDRELF
TRBV4-3	TRBJ1-2	ASSQVLQAKPNYGYT
TRBV6-2/TRBV6-3	TRBJ2-1	ASSYIEREQF
TRBV4-2	TRBJ2-5	ASSLAGLDSQETQY
TRBV7-9	TRBJ2-2	ASSLEANTGELF
TRBV29-1	TRBJ1-3	SVDPGENTIY
TRBV19	TRBJ1-4	AAASSGAGEKLF
TRBV9	TRBJ2-2	ASSAPTRVGELF
TRBV19	TRBJ2-5	ASNVRGQETQY
TRBV19	TRBJ2-2	ASTKRTGNTGELF
TRBV5-5	TRBJ1-2	ASSLRAAGNFYGYT
TRBV5-1	TRBJ2-2	ASSKGTSGRNGGELF
TRBV21-1	TRBJ2-3	ASSEDRGRRSTDTQY
TRBV19	TRBJ2-5	ASSIETAQETQY
TRBV5-6	TRBJ2-5	ASSPRGGAWETQY
TRBV5-1	TRBJ2-3	ASSLASGGDTQY
TRBV7-9	TRBJ1-1	ASSQPGGETEAF
TRBV3-1/TRBV3-2	TRBJ2-5	ASSRLQRGPKETQY
TRBV30	TRBJ2-4	AWTSAGGTKNIQY
TRBV3-1/TRBV3-2	TRBJ2-5	ASSSQGVETQY
TRBV10-1	TRBJ2-2	ASRNKDPRPGQGRTGELF
TRBV5-1	TRBJ1-3	ASSSTGGGNTIY
TRBV12-5	TRBJ1-4	ASGLAQGPTNEKLF
TRBV20-1	TRBJ1-4	SASIFEGKLF
TRBV9	TRBJ2-1	ASSVVFNEQF
TRBV5-1	TRBJ1-5	ASSSGQGSGQPQH
TRBV6-4	TRBJ1-5	ASLDPGQGNQPQH
TRBV6-6	TRBJ2-1	ASSYRWDYAEQF
TRBV28	TRBJ1-1	ASSLLWAEAF
TRBV20-1	TRBJ1-4	SARMEEKLF
TRBV9	TRBJ1-2	ASSPGQGGYGYT
TRBV19	TRBJ1-5	ASSIGPLFGQPQH
TRBV14	TRBJ1-2	ASSPNFYGYT
TRBV19	TRBJ1-5	ASSIVVRGKPQH
TRBV18	TRBJ1-4	ASSPRSDTYATNEKLF
TRBV5-4	TRBJ1-2	ASSPTWGQGTYGYT
TRBV6-6	TRBJ1-2	ASSYSLGPVYGYT
TRBV28	TRBJ1-5	ASSLLVMIDSNQPQH
TRBV25-1	TRBJ1-5	ASSPQGERQPQH
TRBV5-1	TRBJ1-6	ASSLVVQTNNSPLH
TRBV19	TRBJ1-6	ASRTGGDNSPLH
TRBV5-1	TRBJ1-1	ASSSAGQGFKAF
TRBV12-3/TRBV12-4	TRBJ1-1	ASSLMNTEAF
TRBV5-1	TRBJ2-5	ASSFVPRETQY
TRBV11-2	TRBJ1-4	ASSLILVRGGEKLF
TRBV6-6	TRBJ1-5	ASSKTGATQPQH
TRBV19	TRBJ1-3	ASAPGHGNTIY
TRBV4-1	TRBJ2-1	ASSQVRRVTYNEQF
TRBV28	TRBJ1-2	ASSPPGQGAKGYGYT
TRBV9	TRBJ1-1	ASSVAAGADTEAF
TRBV2	TRBJ2-3	ASSEFTSGGTQY
TRBV20-1	TRBJ2-5	SARGETQY
TRBV27	TRBJ1-5	ASSRILGDQPQH